The rows below give T cell receptor beta chains drawn from one sample of a study of blood T cells in healthy people across ages. A single record per CDR3 protein comes from TCRdb applying MiXCR to the 5' RACE reads. This table has approximately 800,000 distinct CDR3 sequences, around 50% appearing once. Sequenced sample: blood. These receptors originate from a man aged 80 or over in good health. The CDR3 runs from the conserved cysteine through the conserved F or W. Fields, in order: D gene, CDR3 length, clone size, J gene, V gene, CDR3 protein, CDR3 DNA. The D gene is left open where the match is weak. Expanded clones are given a class, and other clones once, few, many or no size at all.

>TRBD1|13|.|TRBJ1-2|TRBV9
CASSARDRDGYTF
TGTGCCAGCAGCGCTCGGGACAGGGATGGCTACACCTTC
>TRBD2|17|.|TRBJ2-1|TRBV7-3
CASSPGPSGSAYNEQFF
TGTGCCAGCAGCCCGGGGCCTAGCGGGAGCGCCTACAATGAGCAGTTCTTC
>.|16|many|TRBJ2-3|TRBV9
CASSVSGGGFADTQYF
TGTGCCAGCAGCGTGAGCGGAGGTGGGTTCGCAGATACGCAGTATTTT
>.|14|.|TRBJ2-1|TRBV5-1
CASTQGLSYNEQFF
TGCGCCAGCACCCAGGGGCTCTCCTACAATGAGCAGTTCTTC
>.|18|.|TRBJ1-5|TRBV28
CASSFLPQGTRSNQPQHF
TGTGCCAGCAGTTTTCTTCCACAGGGAACGAGAAGCAATCAGCCCCAGCATTTT
>.|14|.|TRBJ2-7|TRBV20-1
CSARGSGNTYEQYF
TGCAGTGCTAGAGGGAGCGGTAACACCTACGAGCAGTACTTC
>TRBD2|14|few|TRBJ2-5|TRBV4-3
CASSQEAGLGEQYF
TGCGCCAGCAGCCAAGAAGCGGGACTGGGGGAGCAGTACTTC
>.|13|.|TRBJ2-5|TRBV4-1
CASSQGASDEQYF
TGCGCCAGCAGCCAAGGTGCGAGCGATGAGCAGTACTTC
>TRBD2|16|.|TRBJ2-5|TRBV12-3/TRBV12-4
CASREETSGRQETQYF
TGTGCCAGCAGGGAAGAGACTAGCGGGCGGCAAGAGACCCAGTACTTC
>.|14|few|TRBJ2-1|TRBV5-1
CASSLTLQRREQFF
TGCGCCAGCAGCTTGACTCTCCAGCGACGTGAGCAGTTCTTC
>TRBD1|16|.|TRBJ2-5|TRBV4-2
CASSQNLGTAQETQYF
TGTGCCAGCAGCCAAAACTTAGGGACAGCGCAAGAGACCCAGTACTTC
>.|18|once|TRBJ2-6|TRBV10-2
CASSGVGGGSSGANVLTF
TGCGCCAGCAGTGGGGTAGGGGGCGGGAGCTCTGGGGCCAACGTCCTGACTTTC
>TRBD1|19|.|TRBJ1-5|TRBV3-1
CASSQDPGQGRLGNQPQHF
TGTGCCAGCAGCCAAGATCCGGGACAGGGGCGTTTAGGCAATCAGCCCCAGCATTTT
>TRBD2|16|.|TRBJ2-1|TRBV19
CASSIVRSGRGNEQFF
TGTGCCAGTAGTATAGTGCGTAGCGGGAGGGGGAATGAGCAGTTCTTC
>TRBD2|17|.|TRBJ2-7|TRBV3-1
CASSPQILAGFPYEQYF
TGTGCCAGCAGCCCACAGATACTAGCGGGATTTCCGTACGAGCAGTACTTC
>.|14|many|TRBJ2-1|TRBV7-2
CASSLAGSYNEQFF
TGTGCCAGCAGCTTAGCGGGATCCTACAATGAGCAGTTCTTC
>TRBD1|13|.|TRBJ2-5|TRBV20-1
CSARPGQINEQYF
TGCAGTGCGCGACCGGGACAGATCAATGAGCAGTACTTC
>TRBD1|16|.|TRBJ2-4|TRBV10-3
CAISGLNDRVGYKQYF
TGTGCCATCAGTGGCCTTAACGACAGGGTTGGGTACAAGCAGTACTTC
>.|17|few|TRBJ2-7|TRBV20-1
CSAQGGQGGLSSYEQYF
TGCAGTGCCCAGGGCGGGCAGGGGGGCCTCAGCTCCTACGAGCAGTACTTC
>TRBD2|16|many|TRBJ2-3|TRBV20-1
CSARDRASGDVDTQYF
TGCAGTGCTAGAGATCGGGCTAGCGGAGACGTGGATACGCAGTATTTT
>.|14|.|TRBJ2-7|TRBV20-1
CSARGGQTGYEQYF
TGCAGTGCTAGGGGTGGACAGACCGGCTACGAGCAGTACTTC
>TRBD1|16|.|TRBJ2-3|TRBV11-1
CASSAPGTGDGDTQYF
TGTGCCAGCAGCGCGCCCGGGACAGGAGATGGAGATACGCAGTATTTT
>TRBD2|18|few|TRBJ2-2|TRBV12-3/TRBV12-4
CASTLGGLAGENTGELFF
TGTGCCAGCACCTTAGGGGGACTAGCGGGAGAGAACACCGGGGAGCTGTTTTTT
>TRBD2|16|once|TRBJ2-3|TRBV20-1
CSARVNSGKSTDTQYF
TGCAGTGCTAGAGTAAATAGCGGGAAAAGCACAGATACGCAGTATTTT
>.|13|many|TRBJ2-7|TRBV27
CASSPPGPYEQYF
TGTGCCAGCAGTCCCCCCGGGCCCTACGAGCAGTACTTC
>.|11|.|TRBJ2-7|TRBV7-2
CASSIRNEQYF
TGTGCCAGCAGCATTCGTAACGAGCAGTACTTC
>.|12|.|TRBJ2-3|TRBV29-1
CSVHRRTDTQYF
TGCAGCGTTCACAGACGCACAGATACGCAGTATTTT
>.|13|many|TRBJ2-7|TRBV7-2
CASSVDVGSEQYF
TGTGCCAGCAGCGTAGATGTAGGGTCGGAGCAGTACTTC
>TRBD1|12|many|TRBJ2-5|TRBV29-1
CSVDRQGGTQYF
TGCAGCGTGGACAGACAGGGCGGGACCCAGTACTTC
>.|19|few|TRBJ2-1|TRBV5-1
CASRASLSRNKKSYNEQFF
TGCGCCAGCAGGGCATCGTTGTCCCGTAACAAAAAATCCTACAATGAGCAGTTCTTC
>TRBD1|13|.|TRBJ2-3|TRBV29-1
CSADGQGADTQYF
TGCAGCGCCGACGGACAGGGAGCAGATACGCAGTATTTT
>.|12|.|TRBJ2-3|TRBV24-1
CATSDFRDTQYF
TGTGCCACCAGTGATTTTCGGGATACGCAGTATTTT
>.|15|.|TRBJ2-5|TRBV15
CATSRDFSLGETQYF
TGTGCCACCAGCAGAGATTTTAGTTTAGGCGAGACCCAGTACTTC
>.|14|few|TRBJ2-1|TRBV10-3
CAISEIGVYGEQFF
TGTGCCATCAGTGAAATAGGAGTATATGGTGAGCAGTTCTTC
>TRBD1|13|.|TRBJ2-1|TRBV30
CAWRDRGMAEQFF
TGTGCCTGGAGGGACAGGGGAATGGCCGAGCAGTTCTTC
>TRBD1|17|.|TRBJ1-4|TRBV9
CASSQRDRLATNEKLFF
TGTGCCAGCAGCCAAAGGGACAGGCTTGCAACTAATGAAAAACTGTTTTTT
>TRBD1|14|few|TRBJ2-5|TRBV28
CASTRQGVQETQYF
TGTGCCAGCACCAGGCAGGGGGTCCAAGAGACCCAGTACTTC
>TRBD1|13|many|TRBJ2-5|TRBV25-1
CASDPGGYNTQYF
TGTGCCAGCGACCCAGGGGGCTACAACACCCAGTACTTC
>.|13|few|TRBJ1-1|TRBV29-1
CSVPTPGNTEAFF
TGCAGCGTTCCAACGCCGGGCAACACTGAAGCTTTCTTT
>TRBD1|15|.|TRBJ2-7|TRBV12-3/TRBV12-4
CASSLGQAQSYEQYF
TGTGCCAGCAGTCTAGGACAGGCCCAGTCCTACGAGCAGTACTTC
>TRBD1|17|few|TRBJ2-7|TRBV27
CASSRQTGTGGSYEQYF
TGTGCCAGCAGTCGACAGACCGGGACAGGGGGCTCCTACGAGCAGTACTTC
>.|15|few|TRBJ2-1|TRBV2
CASSENAGRTGGQFF
TGTGCCAGCAGTGAGAACGCAGGGCGCACTGGGGGGCAGTTCTTC
>TRBD1|12|.|TRBJ2-1|TRBV29-1
CSVRGQGNEQFF
TGCAGCGTTCGGGGACAGGGCAATGAGCAGTTCTTC
>TRBD1|15|.|TRBJ1-1|TRBV10-3
CAISGGKTGDTEAFF
TGTGCCATCAGTGGGGGAAAGACAGGGGACACTGAAGCTTTCTTT
>TRBD2|16|many|TRBJ2-1|TRBV28
CASSFLAGGSYNEQFF
TGTGCCAGCAGCTTTCTAGCGGGAGGTTCCTACAATGAGCAGTTCTTC
>.|15|few|TRBJ2-7|TRBV20-1
CSADPPVKALYEQYF
TGCAGTGCGGATCCTCCAGTGAAGGCTTTATACGAGCAGTACTTC
>TRBD1|13|.|TRBJ2-5|TRBV29-1
CSVAGQGGETQYF
TGCAGCGTTGCAGGACAGGGTGGAGAGACCCAGTACTTC
>TRBD2|17|.|TRBJ2-7|TRBV20-1
CSARDPRTSGRVTEQYF
TGCAGTGCTAGAGATCCCCGGACTAGCGGGAGAGTTACCGAGCAGTACTTC
>TRBD2|15|.|TRBJ2-5|TRBV7-3
CASSLRPGGPHEQYF
TGTGCTAGCAGCTTAAGGCCGGGAGGGCCCCATGAGCAGTACTTC
>.|13|.|TRBJ2-6|TRBV7-2
CASSFSSAEFLTF
TGTGCCAGCAGCTTTTCTAGCGCCGAGTTCCTGACTTTC
>TRBD1|15|.|TRBJ1-6|TRBV30
CAGGTESSYNSPLHF
TGTGCCGGCGGGACAGAAAGCTCCTATAATTCACCCCTCCACTTT
>TRBD1|14|few|TRBJ2-7|TRBV18
CASSRDRTYNEQYF
TGTGCCAGCTCACGGGACAGAACCTACAATGAGCAGTACTTC